This T cell receptor (beta chain) was obtained from a study of T cells after yellow fever vaccination (dated by TCRdb to the late 2010s). For the study in its entirety: The SMART-Seq v4 Ultra Low Input RNA kit was used to prepare libraries from fractions with low cell numbers. To track T-cell clones before and after primary and booster YFV17D yellow fever vaccination, bulk TCR alpha and beta repertoires were sequenced longitudinally. The cohort comprised two healthy male donors, one aged 18 to 29 and one aged 30 to 40 years. Blood was collected at multiple timepoints before and after primary and secondary immunization, and bulk PBMC replicates and cell subsets were isolated. Study-wide conclusions, independent of this receptor: Computational filtering was required because FACS-sorted repertoires could contain abundant contaminating clonotypes from the bulk population. A small fraction of clonotypes appeared in both the CD4 and CD8 compartments, likely as a result of convergent recombination. Compared with the primary T-cell response, the secondary T-cell response was faster but weaker, reaching its peak on day 5 rather than on day 15. Only a couple of donors were included in the study, so the extent to which the findings can be generalized is limited. After the booster, most of the clones that had expanded following primary vaccination were detected again (around 95% of CD4 and roughly 90% of CD8), which suggests that memory was broadly maintained.

The treatment or condition label, read with the paper, signifies: live attenuated yellow fever vaccine strain. Two biological replicates of bulk PBMCs were collected at each blood-draw timepoint. PBMCs were isolated from peripheral blood using a standard Ficoll-Paque protocol. TriZol was used to extract RNA from bulk PBMCs, from CD4 and CD8 fractions, and from dextramer-positive and dextramer-negative fractions. The CDR3, from cysteine to phenylalanine, totals 15 residues. The CDR3 DNA has 45 bases and is translated from base 1. At the junction V is shortened by 3 bases and J by 1 base, with 13 bases in between. Per the germline V gene, SGHRS is the CDR1 and YFSETQ is the CDR2. TCR cDNA was synthesized by 5'RACE template switching, which introduced a universal primer site and unique molecular identifiers. Priming of cDNA synthesis was performed from both the TCR alpha and TCR beta constant segments. Library amplification used two PCR steps, and the second PCR step added sample barcodes and sequencing adapters. Sequencing of libraries was done on Illumina HiSeq 2500 (2x100 bp) or NovaSeq (2x150 bp). The study's processing was this. MIGEC was used to demultiplex reads and collapse the reads into UMI consensus sequences, and MiXCR was used for V(D)J alignment. Using edgeR on replicate PBMC samples, clonotypes were called vaccine-responding if FDR was below 0.01 and the log2 fold change was above 5 up to day 15. Each bulk clonotype received a CD4 or CD8 identity based on whether the sequenced CD4 or CD8 repertoire contained that clonotype at higher abundance. Using fastp trimming at Q25 and MiXCR clonotype assembly, TCRdb reanalyzed the public sequencing data and kept in-frame beta chains. Entries that share a CDR3 protein sequence are merged under the most common genes and DNA. TCRdb's processing, not the authors' own work, is the source of the V and J calls. In this sample the table shows a few hundred thousand distinct CDR3 sequences, around 10% of which occur a single time. Roughly 18% of the sample comes from the top ten.

This clonotype was counted only a few times. Its antigen is unknown. There are no base qualities to consult, and no much larger clone falls within one base. The sequence was collected from a man younger than 35 who received the YFV17D yellow fever vaccine. This material consisted of PBMCs, taken on the day of the first yellow fever vaccination. The chain links TRBV5-1 with TRBJ2-5, with a weak D call of TRBD2 (5 bases match). The CDR3 protein sequence reads: CASSWGAGPQETQYF. The nucleotides are TGCGCCAGCAGCTGGGGTGCGGGTCCCCAAGAGACCCAGTACTTC.